This section outlines one TCR beta chain sequence together with its context. Its cognate antigen is unknown. This sample was taken from a study of CD4 T cells in relation to SARS-CoV-2 and coronaviruses. Before the COVID-19 pandemic, during about 2011-2019, CD4+ T cells were taken from unexposed donors. CD4+ T cells were isolated from the cells after about ten days of culture. The method was immunoSEQ multiplex PCR; TCRdb's version includes in-frame clones alone and lacks a portion of them. The sample holds tens of thousands of clones, roughly four fifths seen once. Input material: CD4+ T cells from PBMCs, cultured in vitro. This sequence was found in a human donor in good health.

The CDR3 reads CASRAITEAFF. The CDR3 bases are TGTGCCAGCCGAGCCATCACTGAAGCTTTCTTT. This chain links TRBV21-1 with TRBJ1-1. TRBV21-1 is assigned pseudogene status. The CDR3 contains 11 residues.